This T cell receptor (beta chain) was identified during a study of blood T cells in healthy people across ages. The authors ran a second PCR of about 6 to 11 cycles using a sample-barcoded 5' primer and a J-beta primer mix. TCRdb used MiXCR to reprocess the 5' RACE reads, holding one entry per CDR3 protein. The data show about 930,000 distinct CDR3 sequences, with 25% to 30% seen just once and roughly a tenth held by the top ten. In its sample, this clonotype was seen a few times. The CDR3 loop spans 13 amino acids. The V end was cut by 0 bases, the J end by 6 bases, with 6 bases between. Germline assignment: CDR1 MRHNA and CDR2 SNTAGT. The data were also submitted as part of a second study, on T cells of mothers and their children.

Sequencing used blood. The chain links TRBV6-4 to TRBJ1-5; D unresolved. The clonotype originates from a woman in her thirties or forties in good health. The CDR3 region is CASSDSSPQPQHF. CDR3 nucleotide sequence: TGTGCCAGCAGTGACTCGAGCCCTCAGCCCCAGCATTTT.